This T cell receptor (beta chain) appears in the sequencing data of a study of T cell changes during pregnancy in multiple sclerosis. V was pared by 2 bases and J by 0 bases, with 2 bases of the junction left unmatched. Germline values: CDR1 MNHEY, CDR2 SVGAGI. The CDR3 is made up of 15 amino acids. Using immunoSEQ multiplex PCR, the repertoire was profiled, and TCRdb retains in-frame clones only, with some absent. The sample records tens of thousands of clones, about nine tenths being singletons. Sequences were derived from peripheral blood, sampled before pregnancy. The TCR originated in a female donor with multiple sclerosis, enrolled in a pregnancy study. The chain uses TRBV6-5 and TRBJ2-7; TRBD2 matches at 9 bases. The CDR3 here is CASSYAGGSSYEQYF. As DNA, the CDR3 is TGTGCCAGCAGTTACGCGGGGGGGTCCTCCTACGAGCAGTACTTC.